This T cell receptor beta chain was sequenced during a study of PD-1 blockade in classical Hodgkin lymphoma. The sample's time point: newly diagnosed, previously untreated cHL patient sample. Serving as comparison were PBMCs from newly diagnosed, untreated classical Hodgkin lymphoma, which were sequenced alongside the relapsed/refractory trial patients. This clone was counted only a few times. The antigen remains undetermined. Assay used: immunoSEQ multiplex PCR; TCRdb lists only in-frame clones, some missing. Of about 33,000 clones in the sample, around 94% are singletons; the top ten hold roughly 2.5%. The CDR3 sequence is 12 residues long. V lost 0 bases, J lost 4 bases, and 4 bases lay in between. CDR1 and CDR2 (germline): SGDLS, YYNGEE. The study, taken as a whole, reports: Relapsed/refractory patients reportedly had lower baseline diversity than newly diagnosed patients. Nothing has yet pinned down what causes the repertoire differences, possibly disease activity or prior therapy.

The genes are TRBV9 and TRBJ1-2, with no clear D. The sequencing input was peripheral blood mononuclear cells (PBMCs). The clonotype comes from a human donor with classical Hodgkin lymphoma. CDR3: CASSVVAYGYTF. The CDR3 DNA sequence: TGTGCCAGCAGCGTAGTGGCCTATGGCTACACCTTC. The full variable domain, rest sourced from reference TRBV9 and TRBJ1-2, is DSGVTQTPKHLITATGQRVTLRCSPRSGDLSVYWYQQSLDQGLQFLIQYYNGEERAKGNILERFSAQQFPDLHSELNLSSLELGDSALYFCASSVVAYGYTFGSGTRLTVV.